The entry below gives a single TCR beta chain sequence along with its context. Its cognate antigen is unknown. The ends were cut back, 7 bases at V and 3 bases at J, with 18 bases in the middle. CDR1 SNHLY and CDR2 FYNNEI come from the germline V gene. The CDR3 is 15 residues long. This record belongs to a study of cytomegalovirus exposure and HLA in healthy donors. Findings and limits, study-wide: Because they were indistinguishable, some V segments, including TRBV6-2 and TRBV6-3, were excluded. V- and J-gene trimming in TCR beta was tied to a missense DCLRE1C variant by an analysis performed later. Later analysis suggested links between common viral pathogens and several top significant clusters.

Both 60 Vbeta primers and 13 Jbeta primers went into the PCR. TCRdb keeps only in-frame clones here, not all; method: immunoSEQ multiplex PCR. The sample holds fewer than 250,000 clones, over 75% seen once. The gene calls are TRBV2 and TRBJ1-1; tentative D call: TRBD1 (5 bases). The TCR comes from a girl aged 2 to 9 in good health and CMV-seronegative. Input material: PBMCs. CDR3 DNA sequence: TGTGCCAGCAACCCCTCGGCAGGGATCGACACTGAAGCTTTCTTT. Translating gives CASNPSAGIDTEAFF. The full variable domain, with the rest looked up from reference TRBV2 and TRBJ1-1, is EPEVTQTPSHQVTQMGQEVILRCVPISNHLYFYWYRQILGQKVEFLVSFYNNEISEKSEIFDDQFSVERPDGSNFTLKIRSTKLEDSAMYFCASNPSAGIDTEAFFGQGTRLTVV.